The entry that follows covers one T cell receptor beta chain sequence. Its antigen remains undetermined. No base quality values were provided; no much bigger clone lies one nucleotide off. Each collaborating institution followed its own protocols to collect whole blood in K2EDTA tubes. For TCRbeta analysis, collaborators shipped samples as frozen whole blood, isolated PBMCs, or DNA extracted from either of those sample types. The immunoSEQ Assay, a bias-controlled multiplex PCR, was used to amplify TCRbeta CDR3 regions from genomic DNA. In the source study's methods: Nucleated cell counts per sample were estimated from amplification of reference gene primers within the assay. Sequence reads were collapsed and filtered to measure the absolute abundance of every unique TCRbeta CDR3 rearrangement. For each sample, productive Simpson clonality was calculated as the square root of Simpson's diversity index across productive rearrangements. As stored in TCRdb, this immuneACCESS dataset retains in-frame rearrangements with V and J assigned. A fraction of the clones does not appear; measured against another copy, unresolved V genes explain less than half of the discrepancy, and the remainder lacks a known reason. The V and J calls and clone size come from that table; D and trimming were worked out from the DNA. The sample includes tens of thousands of clones, with 75% to 90% observed a single time. 7% to 10% of the sample comes from the top ten.

This sample was taken from a study of blood T cell repertoires in COVID-19 (dated by TCRdb to the early 2020s). General notes on the study: Collaborator samples came from the United States, Italy and Spain and covered acute and convalescent phases of COVID-19. The prospective study material was composed of cDNA or gDNA derived from T cells, B-cell-depleted T cells, or PBMCs. Deeply sampled blood TCRbeta repertoires from subjects exposed to, actively infected with, or recovered from COVID-19 were included in the dataset. The repertoires were released in a freely available public database intended as a resource for research on the immune response to SARS-CoV-2. The samples were drawn from the first 160 participants of the ongoing ImmuneRACE study and from more than 1,000 subjects provided by 6 global collaborators. The sample metadata nearly always contained a de-identified subject ID, COVID-19 status, age in years and sex. Where available, HLA class I and class II types were obtained from metadata supplied by the sample provider rather than from assay-based typing.

V lost 6 bases and J lost 0 bases; the stretch between them is 9 bases long. CDR1 and CDR2, looked up from the germline V gene, are KGHSH and LQKENI. The CDR3 contains 14 residues, cysteine and phenylalanine counted. The DNA shown is the 42-base CDR3, in frame from base 1. What the authors observed across the whole study: The quantity of clinical and demographic metadata differed by source and by participant and was supplied without curation.

This sequence originates from a man over 45 with active COVID-19. The rearrangement joined TRBV18 to TRBJ1-5; the D gene cannot be resolved reliably. Material: peripheral blood. For the CDR3, the sequence is CASSLGVSNQPQHF. The sequence in DNA is TGTGCCAGCTCCCTCGGGGTTAGCAATCAGCCCCAGCATTTT.